These 5 T cell receptor beta chains came from one sample sequenced in a study of cytotoxic CD8 clonotypes in ibrutinib-treated CLL. Assay: immunoSEQ multiplex PCR; the TCRdb copy retains only in-frame clones and omits some. This sample has 130,000 to 150,000 clones, with about 80% found just once. The material was PBMCs, obtained after 12 months of ibrutinib treatment. Source of these receptors: a human donor with chronic lymphocytic leukemia.

This sequence joins TRBV5-4 and TRBJ2-7; 11 bases line up with TRBD2. Looked up from germline, CDR1 is SGHNT and CDR2 is YYREEE (reference sequence). The CDR3 runs to 16 residues. The V gene end was trimmed by 0 bases and the J gene end by 6 bases; junction bases not matched to a gene: 8. The CDR3 loop reads CASSLGGASGRLEQYF. In DNA, the CDR3 is TGTGCCAGCAGCTTGGGGGGGGCTAGCGGGAGGCTCGAGCAGTACTTC.

This chain connects TRBV7-2 to TRBJ1-1; D uncertain. V lost 5 bases and J 0 bases, leaving 10 bases between the germline ends. Germline CDR1 reads SGHTA; CDR2 reads FQGNSA. The CDR3 is made up of 14 amino acids. The CDR3 coding sequence is TGTGCCAGCAGCCTCACCCCTTTGAACACTGAAGCTTTCTTT. Residues: CASSLTPLNTEAFF. Supplemented by reference TRBV7-2 and TRBJ1-1, the full variable domain reads GAGVSQSPSNKVTEKGKDVELRCDPISGHTALYWYRQSLGQGLEFLIYFQGNSAPDKSGLPSDRFSAERTGGSVSTLTIQRTQQEDSAVYLCASSLTPLNTEAFFGQGTRLTVV.

This clone was observed once. This chain connects TRBV20-1 to TRBJ2-1; the D gene is possibly TRBD2 (5 bases). Germline-derived CDR1 and CDR2 are DFQATT and SNEGSKA (reference sequence). This CDR3 has 11 residues. V was pared by 4 bases and J by 9 bases, with 10 bases between. The CDR3: CSAKEVGEQFF. The CDR3 bases are TGCAGTGCTAAGGAGGTGGGTGAGCAGTTCTTC.

The CDR3 sequence: CASSLNSYNEQFF. CDR3 DNA: TGTGCCAGCAGTTTAAATTCCTACAATGAGCAGTTCTTC. The chain combines TRBV27 with TRBJ2-1; D ambiguous. V lost 2 bases, J lost 1 base, and 3 bases lay in between. Germline loops: CDR1 MNHEY, CDR2 SMNVEV (reference sequence). The length of the CDR3 is 13 residues.

CDR3 in DNA: TGTGCCAGCAGCTTTACACCTAGGAGCAATCAGCCCCAGCATTTT. It specifies CASSFTPRSNQPQHF. The chain joins TRBV7-2 to TRBJ1-5, with unresolved D. CDR1 and CDR2 (germline): SGHTA, FQGNSA. CDR3 length equals 15 residues. V gave up 3 bases and J gave up 1 base, with 10 bases separating them.